The following is a T cell receptor (beta chain) sequence with its context. Its antigen target is currently unknown. No qualities accompany the bases; no much larger clone lies one base away. TCRbeta CDR3 regions were amplified from genomic DNA by means of the immunoSEQ Assay, a bias-controlled multiplex PCR. Per the source publication's procedure: The number of nucleated cells in each sample was estimated by amplification of reference gene primers within the assay. Sequence reads were collapsed and filtered to measure the absolute abundance of every unique TCRbeta CDR3 rearrangement. For each sample, productive Simpson clonality was calculated by taking the square root of Simpson's diversity index across productive rearrangements. TCRdb mirrors the immuneACCESS table, restricted to in-frame sequences. Some clones are absent from its copies; in checked studies, under half trace to an unresolved V gene, and the reason for the others is unknown. That table is the source of V, J and clone size, and D and trimming were worked out from the DNA. Within this sample are some 49,000 clones, with roughly 90% of them counted one time only. The leading ten clones occupy around a fifth of the sample.

The CDR3, cysteine through phenylalanine, is 12 amino acids long. Only CDR3 DNA remains: 36 bases, in frame from the first base. CDR1 and CDR2, per the germline V gene, are KGHDR and SFDVKD. For this chain, trimming is 9 bases at the V end and 2 bases at the J end, and the number of junction bases without a gene match is 1. This specimen comes from a study of blood T cell repertoires in COVID-19 (TCRdb year 2020). About the investigation overall: Samples covering the acute and convalescent phases of COVID-19 were provided by collaborators in the United States, Italy and Spain. The material from the prospective study consisted of cDNA or gDNA derived from T cells, B-cell-depleted T cells, or PBMCs. Subjects who had been exposed to COVID-19, were actively infected with it, or had recovered from it provided the deeply sampled blood TCRbeta repertoires that made up the dataset. A freely available public database, intended as a resource for researchers studying the immune response to SARS-CoV-2, is where the repertoires were released. The samples were drawn from the first 160 participants of the ongoing ImmuneRACE study and from some 1,300 subjects provided by 6 global collaborators. Sample metadata almost always included a de-identified subject ID, COVID-19 status, age in years and sex. Where available, HLA class I and class II types were obtained from metadata supplied by the sample provider rather than from assay-based typing. General study outcomes and caveats: The quantity of clinical and demographic metadata differed by source and by participant and was supplied without curation.

Each collaborating institution followed its own protocols to collect whole blood in K2EDTA tubes. For TCRbeta analysis, collaborators shipped samples in one of three forms: frozen whole blood, isolated PBMCs, or DNA extracted from either of those sample types. The chain couples TRBV24-1 to TRBJ2-5; a stretch of 8 junction bases matches TRBD1. This clonotype was sampled from a man in his 70s with active COVID-19. The sample was peripheral blood. The nucleotides read TGTGCCACCGGACAGGGACAAGAGACCCAGTACTTC. This codes for CATGQGQETQYF.